The rows below give T cell receptor beta chains drawn from one sample of a study of T-cell reconstitution after alpha-beta-depleted transplantation in children. MiXCR was run by TCRdb on the PCR reads, yielding one entry per CDR3 protein. Of fewer than 250,000 distinct CDR3 sequences in the sample, around 7.8% were seen once. The sequencing here drew on PBMCs, mostly from graft donor cells, taken 180 days after TCRalphabeta/CD19-depleted stem cell transplant. All receptors derive from a male patient between 5 and 17 years old who had a stem cell transplant for acute lymphoblastic leukemia, so the T cells may come from the graft donor. Each CDR3 is given with its conserved first and last residue. A D gene is named only where the DNA matches it firmly. Some rows mark clone size as missing; the rest say once, few, many or name a class of expanded clone.

TRBJ1-3 | 14 | NA | many | TRBV29-1 | CSVELSNRRNTIYF | TGCAGCGTTGAATTGAGTAACAGGAGAAACACCATATATTTT
TRBJ1-5 | 15 | TRBD1 | many | TRBV12-3/TRBV12-4 | CASTRDRGLNQPQHF | TGTGCCAGCACCCGAGACAGGGGACTTAATCAGCCCCAGCATTTT
TRBJ1-4 | 15 | NA | many | TRBV21-1 | CASSKARGAGEKLFF | TGTGCCAGCAGCAAAGCTCGGGGGGCTGGTGAAAAACTGTTTTTT
TRBJ2-6 | 17 | NA | NA | TRBV30 | CAWSVIRGSSGANVLTF | TGTGCCTGGAGTGTAATACGAGGGTCCTCTGGGGCCAACGTCCTGACTTTC
TRBJ2-7 | 13 | NA | many | TRBV29-1 | CSVDGGGIYEQYF | TGCAGCGTTGATGGAGGGGGCATCTACGAGCAGTACTTC
TRBJ2-3 | 16 | TRBD2 | many | TRBV4-2 | CASSQQTSGRTDTQYF | TGTGCCAGCAGCCAACAGACTAGCGGGAGAACAGATACGCAGTATTTT
TRBJ2-5 | 17 | TRBD2 | many | TRBV5-1 | CASSLAGTSASGETQYF | TGCGCCAGCAGCTTGGCCGGGACTAGCGCTTCTGGGGAGACCCAGTACTTC
TRBJ2-3 | 15 | TRBD1 | many | TRBV5-1 | CASGQGDPSTDTQYF | TGCGCCAGCGGTCAGGGGGACCCTAGCACAGATACGCAGTATTTT
TRBJ2-7 | 13 | TRBD1 | many | TRBV12-3/TRBV12-4 | CASSGDSTYEQYF | TGTGCCAGCAGTGGGGACAGTACCTACGAGCAGTACTTC
TRBJ1-2 | 13 | NA | many | TRBV7-2 | CASNTGTAYGYTF | TGTGCCAGCAACACCGGTACAGCCTATGGCTACACCTTC
TRBJ2-7 | 12 | NA | many | TRBV29-1 | CSVGQVYYEQYF | TGCAGCGTTGGACAGGTGTACTACGAGCAGTACTTC
TRBJ1-5 | 14 | NA | NA | TRBV7-8 | CASSSPRSNQCQHF | TGTGCCAGCAGCTCGCCCCGGAGCAATCAGTGCCAGCATTTT
TRBJ1-3 | 16 | TRBD1 | many | TRBV5-1 | CASSVTGGTSGNTIYF | TGCGCCAGCAGCGTGACAGGGGGGACCTCTGGAAACACCATATATTTT
TRBJ2-2 | 15 | NA | many | TRBV28 | CASSLRGRRTGELFF | TGTGCCAGCAGTTTACGGGGGCGCAGGACCGGGGAGCTGTTTTTT
TRBJ1-1 | 17 | TRBD1 | many | TRBV6-5 | CASSYGRTGIKNTEAFF | TGTGCCAGCAGTTACGGGCGGACAGGGATAAAAAACACTGAAGCTTTCTTT
TRBJ2-2 | 21 | NA | many | TRBV7-9 | CASSRINPGLPNGRDTGELFF | TGTGCCAGCAGCCGGATTAACCCGGGACTCCCGAATGGACGAGACACCGGGGAGCTGTTTTTT
TRBJ1-3 | 16 | NA | many | TRBV15 | CATSRLEQSSGNTIYF | TGTGCCACCAGCAGACTTGAACAGAGCTCTGGAAACACCATATATTTT
TRBJ2-7 | 13 | NA | NA | TRBV28 | CASTLDGAYEQYF | TGTGCCAGCACCTTGGACGGGGCCTACGAGCAGTACTTC
TRBJ2-6 | 15 | NA | NA | TRBV4-3 | CASSQGRSGANVLIF | TGCGCCAGCAGCCAAGGCCGCTCTGGGGCCAACGTCCTGATTTTC
TRBJ2-7 | 16 | TRBD1 | many | TRBV27 | CASSSQGAGFSYEQYF | TGTGCCAGCAGCTCACAGGGGGCTGGGTTCTCCTACGAGCAGTACTTC
TRBJ2-1 | 17 | TRBD1 | many | TRBV5-6 | CASSLATGAISYNEQFF | TGTGCCAGCAGCTTGGCCACAGGGGCCATTTCCTACAATGAGCAGTTCTTC
TRBJ1-5 | 14 | NA | many | TRBV6-2/TRBV6-3 | CASSYGDSNQPQHF | TGTGCCAGCAGTTACGGGGATAGCAATCAGCCCCAGCATTTT
TRBJ2-7 | 12 | TRBD1 | many | TRBV2 | CASSGQGYEQYF | TGTGCCAGCAGCGGACAGGGATACGAGCAGTACTTC
TRBJ2-1 | 14 | TRBD1 | many | TRBV2 | CASLSSDRVNEQFF | TGTGCCAGCCTAAGCTCCGACAGGGTCAATGAGCAGTTCTTC
TRBJ2-7 | 15 | NA | many | TRBV4-3 | CASSQDGGGHVGPVF | TGCGCCAGCAGCCAAGATGGAGGGGGCCATGTAGGACCGGTCTTC
TRBJ2-7 | 16 | NA | many | TRBV9 | CASSVGTWEERYEQYF | TGTGCCAGCAGCGTAGGAACTTGGGAGGAGAGGTACGAGCAGTACTTC
TRBJ2-3 | 13 | NA | many | TRBV5-1 | CASSGGPANTQYF | TGCGCCAGCAGTGGGGGTCCTGCGAATACGCAGTATTTT
TRBJ1-5 | 13 | NA | many | TRBV12-3/TRBV12-4 | CASSYGSNQPQHF | TGTGCCAGCAGCTACGGTAGCAATCAGCCCCAGCATTTT
TRBJ2-1 | 17 | NA | few | TRBV28 | CASSFPGTGVTYNEQFF | TGTGCCAGCAGTTTCCCTGGAACGGGAGTAACCTACAATGAGCAGTTCTTC
TRBJ2-7 | 12 | NA | NA | TRBV5-1 | CARSFSGYEQYF | TGCGCCCGCAGCTTTAGCGGATACGAGCAGTACTTC
TRBJ1-5 | 16 | TRBD1 | few | TRBV18 | CASSPTRDRVGQPQHF | TGTGCCAGCTCACCAACTAGAGACAGGGTGGGTCAGCCCCAGCATTTT
TRBJ2-5 | 15 | TRBD1 | many | TRBV23-1 | CASSQDRGHMETQYF | TGCGCCAGCAGTCAAGACAGGGGCCACATGGAGACCCAGTACTTC
TRBJ2-1 | 18 | TRBD2 | NA | TRBV11-1 | CASSPPGLAPLGSYEQFF | TGTGCCAGCAGCCCACCGGGACTAGCGCCCCTGGGCTCGTATGAGCAGTTCTTC
TRBJ2-7 | 15 | NA | many | TRBV24-1 | CATSDPKGVPYEQYF | TGTGCCACCAGTGACCCAAAGGGGGTTCCCTACGAGCAGTACTTC
TRBJ2-7 | 14 | TRBD2 | NA | TRBV5-1 | CASSISGRAREQYF | TGCGCCAGCAGCATCAGCGGGAGGGCCCGCGAGCAGTACTTC
TRBJ2-1 | 14 | TRBD2 | many | TRBV24-1 | CATEASGPGHEQFF | TGTGCCACCGAGGCTAGCGGGCCGGGGCATGAGCAGTTCTTC